The text below deals with one T cell receptor beta chain. The antigen remains undetermined. The data derive from a study of CD8+ T cells in alopecia areata. Study-wide points: The study found tofacitinib significantly decreased scalp clonality and expanded CD8+ clones among the top 100.

Indicated treatment: oral pan-JAK inhibitor, 5-10 mg twice daily. Isolated RNA was reverse transcribed into cDNA used as the sequencing template. Clones were sequenced by immunoSEQ multiplex PCR, and TCRdb holds only the in-frame ones, with some missing. This sample has 150,000 to 200,000 clones, with roughly 53% found just once. Specimen: CD8+ T cells sorted from blood, collected at week 24, from a patient treated with tofacitinib. The clonotype originates from a human donor with alopecia areata.

The CDR3 nucleotides are TGTGCTAGTGGTCCCATACAGGGGGCCCATGAGCAGTTCTTC. It specifies CASGPIQGAHEQFF. The V and J genes are TRBV12-5 and TRBJ2-1, with 9 bases matching TRBD1. Per germline, CDR1 LGHNT and CDR2 FRNRAP. The CDR3 has 14 amino acids. The V and J ends lost 5 bases and 8 bases, in that order; junction bases with no gene match: 7.